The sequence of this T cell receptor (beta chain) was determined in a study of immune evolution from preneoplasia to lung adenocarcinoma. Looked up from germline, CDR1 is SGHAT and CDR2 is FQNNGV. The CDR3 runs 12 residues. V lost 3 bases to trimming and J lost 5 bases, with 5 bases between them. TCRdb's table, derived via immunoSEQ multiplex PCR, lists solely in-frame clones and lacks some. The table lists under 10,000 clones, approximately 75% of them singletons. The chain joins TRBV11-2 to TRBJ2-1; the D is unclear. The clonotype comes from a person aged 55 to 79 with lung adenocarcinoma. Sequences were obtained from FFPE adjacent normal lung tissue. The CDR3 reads CASSFVHNEQFF. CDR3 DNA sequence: TGTGCCAGCAGCTTTGTCCACAATGAGCAGTTCTTC. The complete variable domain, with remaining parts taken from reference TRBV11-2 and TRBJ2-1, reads EAGVAQSPRYKIIEKRQSVAFWCNPISGHATLYWYQQILGQGPKLLIQFQNNGVVDDSQLPKDRFSAERLKGVDSTLKIQPAKLEDSAVYLCASSFVHNEQFFGPGTRLTVL.